This record concerns one T cell receptor (beta chain) sequence. The antigen remains undetermined. The data were obtained in a study of OX40 agonist ivuxolimab in advanced cancers. At the level of the study: Patients received intravenous ivuxolimab every 2 weeks at 0.01 to 10 mg/kg. Study-wide points: CD4+ and CD8+ T cells in blood underwent clonal expansion by week 6 at 0.1 to 3.0 mg/kg.

Sequencing used immunoSEQ multiplex PCR; TCRdb keeps in-frame clones, though not all of them. This table holds fewer than 85,000 clones, 80% to 90% found once. The CDR3 is 19 residues long. V shed 3 bases and J 5 bases; nucleotides not matched to a gene: 19. The germline V gene encodes CDR1 SGHNT and CDR2 YENEEA. V gene TRBV11-3 combines with J gene TRBJ2-7, with 10 bases fitting TRBD1. This TCR was recovered from an adult with an advanced solid tumor such as melanoma, head and neck, liver or kidney cancer. The sample here was CD4+ or CD8+ T cells sorted from blood, taken in a trial of the OX40 agonist ivuxolimab. CDR3 DNA: TGTGCCAGCAGCTTGCTGCTAGGACTTCCGGACAGGGGGTACAACGAGCAGTACTTC. This gives the protein CASSLLLGLPDRGYNEQYF.